Presented here are 18 T cell receptor beta chains from one specimen sequenced in a study of blood T cells in healthy people across ages. With a J-beta primer mix and a sample-barcoded 5' primer, a second PCR ran roughly 6 to 11 cycles. A single record per CDR3 protein comes from TCRdb applying MiXCR to the 5' RACE reads. The sample carries some 780,000 distinct CDR3 sequences, just over 55% recorded once. Input material: blood. These TCRs come from a man between 35 and 55 years old in good health.

V usage is TRBV24-1 and J usage is TRBJ2-5; D is uncertain. Matching the DNA end better, TRBJ2-7 makes the J call doubtful. The germline gives CDR1 KGHDR, CDR2 SFDVKD. There are 13 residues in the CDR3. The CDR3 nucleotides read TGTGCCACCAGTGAAAGCACCGCCTACGAGCAGTACTTC. It codes for CATSESTAYEQYF.

V usage is TRBV20-1 and J usage is TRBJ2-3; TRBD1 agrees at 8 bases. V shed 0 bases, J shed 2 bases, and the junction held 4 bases outside the gene matches. CDR3 size: 15 residues. Germline V gives CDR1 DFQATT, CDR2 SNEGSKA (reference sequence). This chain's CDR3 is CSARDRDRLTDTQYF. As DNA, the CDR3 is TGCAGTGCTAGAGATCGGGACAGGCTCACAGATACGCAGTATTTT.

V and J are TRBV20-1 and TRBJ2-3; 15 nucleotides line up with TRBD2. CDR1 DFQATT and CDR2 SNEGSKA come from the germline V gene (reference sequence). The CDR3 totals 17 residues. The trim removed 6 bases at V and 5 bases at J, leaving 12 bases unmatched. CDR3 sequence (DNA): TGCAGTGCGCCGTCGGGACTAGCGGGGGGCTTAGGAGATACGCAGTATTTT. This encodes CSAPSGLAGGLGDTQYF.

The CDR3 nucleotides read TGCGCCAGCAGCTTGGTCAGCGGGACAGGGGTACACAATGAGCAGTTCTTC. Protein product: CASSLVSGTGVHNEQFF. The V gene is TRBV5-1, the J gene TRBJ2-1; 10 bases line up with TRBD1. With 0 bases clipped from V and 5 bases from J, the junction kept 8 bases outside the gene matches. Germline CDR1 and CDR2: SGHRS and YFSETQ. The CDR3 has 17 amino acids.

This clonotype was counted a few times. The chain uses TRBV5-1 and TRBJ1-2; 8 bases align to TRBD1. J lost 2 bases, V lost 4 bases, and 16 bases had no gene match. This CDR3 is 18 amino acids long. Per the germline V gene, CDR1 is SGHRS and CDR2 is YFSETQ. The CDR3 nucleotides are TGCGCCAGCAGCACCGGTTGGGGACAGGATACGACAAACTATGGCTACACCTTC. Encoded protein: CASSTGWGQDTTNYGYTF.

The chain is built from TRBV7-6 and TRBJ1-1; the D is unclear. Germline CDR1 and CDR2: SGHVS and FNYEAQ. This CDR3 is built from 14 residues. V lost 3 bases to trimming and J lost 5 bases, with 13 bases between them. The CDR3 nucleotides read TGTGCCAGCAGCTTTAAGGTTGAGGAGACTGAAGCTTTCTTT. Translating it yields CASSFKVEETEAFF.

The V gene is TRBV7-3, the J gene TRBJ2-1; 7 nucleotides align to TRBD1. The CDR3 has 12 amino acids. Germline loops: CDR1 SGHTA, CDR2 FQGTGA. After removal of 7 bases from V and 9 bases from J, the junction contained 6 bases not matched to a gene. The CDR3, as DNA: TGTGCCAGCACCCGACCAGGGGGTGAGCAGTTCTTC. Translation: CASTRPGGEQFF.

V is TRBV29-1 and J is TRBJ2-5; perhaps TRBD1 as D (6 bases). CDR1 is SQVTM and CDR2 is ANQGSEA in the germline V gene. The CDR3 runs 17 residues. The chain's CDR3 is CKGRDLHRESVSETQYF. DNA for the CDR3: TGCAAGGGACGAGATCTCCACAGGGAGTCCGTCAGCGAGACCCAGTACTTC.

The rearrangement uses TRBV10-3 and TRBJ2-6, with a weak D call TRBD1 (8 bases). CDR1 is ENHRY and CDR2 is SYGVKD in the germline V gene. This CDR3 has 19 residues. Trimming removed 0 bases from V and 4 bases from J, with 19 bases in between. DNA for the CDR3: TGTGCCATCAGTGAGTCCGGGGGGACAGGCAGAGCGGGGGCCAACGTCCTGACTTTC. Translated, it gives CAISESGGTGRAGANVLTF.

J is TRBJ2-6 and V is TRBV7-3; 8 nucleotides agree with TRBD1. The germline gives CDR1 SGHTA, CDR2 FQGTGA. Losses at the gene ends were 5 bases for V and 2 bases for J; bases not matched to a gene: 5. The CDR3 has 16 amino acids. The CDR3 DNA follows: TGTGCCAGCAGCCCCACAGGGGGTGCTGGGGCCAACGTCCTGACTTTC. It yields the protein CASSPTGGAGANVLTF.

The table lists this clonotype with a few counts. The gene calls are TRBV28 and TRBJ2-7, with TRBD2 identical over 8 bases. The J call may be wrong; the DNA end is better matched by TRBJ2-5. Germline lookup yields CDR1 MDHEN and CDR2 SYDVKM. The CDR3 has 14 amino acids. The CDR3 DNA follows: TGTGCCAGCATCGAGGGCGGGGGGCTAGAGACCCAGTACTTC. Amino acids: CASIEGGGLETQYF.

The chain links TRBV3-1 to TRBJ2-1; 8 bases line up with TRBD1. Germline CDR1 LGHDT, CDR2 YNNKEL (reference sequence). The CDR3 runs to 15 residues. The junction had 10 bases not matched to a gene; V was cut back by 4 bases and J by 8 bases. Here the CDR3 reads CASSPRDRNLDEQFF. The CDR3 nucleotides read TGTGCCAGCAGCCCCCGGGACAGGAATCTTGATGAGCAGTTCTTC.

This clonotype appeared a few times. The CDR3 sequence: CASSLAIGPYSTDTQYF. The CDR3, as DNA: TGTGCCAGCAGCTTAGCCATAGGACCATACAGCACAGATACGCAGTATTTT. The genes are TRBV7-8 and TRBJ2-3, with D unclear. The CDR3 runs 17 residues. Germline lookup yields CDR1 SGHVS and CDR2 FQNEAQ. V dropped 0 bases and J dropped 0 bases, with 13 bases sitting between them.

This clonotype was counted between two and nine times. This chain joins TRBV7-8 and TRBJ2-1; D is ambiguous. The V gene's germline CDR1 is SGHVS and CDR2 FQNEAQ. The CDR3 spans 15 residues. Trimming removed 2 bases from V and 2 bases from J, with 10 bases in between. CDR3 nucleotide sequence: TGTGCCAGCAGCTTAAATAACATTGCCTACAATGAGCAGTTCTTC. As protein: CASSLNNIAYNEQFF.

This clonotype was observed once. The rearrangement joins TRBV20-1 to TRBJ1-1, with 7 bases aligning to TRBD1. Germline V gene lookup returns CDR1 DFQATT and CDR2 SNEGSKA (reference sequence). CDR3 length: 12 residues. The junction had 4 bases not matched to a gene; V was cut back by 5 bases and J by 4 bases. The CDR3 DNA sequence: TGCAGTGCTGCCAACAGGGGCACTGAAGCTTTCTTT. The encoded protein is CSAANRGTEAFF.

This clonotype has just a few counts. The chain combines TRBV20-1 with TRBJ2-2, with TRBD1 identical over 12 bases. CDR3 length: 16 residues. V lost 4 bases and J lost 7; bases outside the gene matches: 10. The germline V gene encodes CDR1 DFQATT and CDR2 SNEGSKA (reference sequence). DNA of the CDR3: TGCAGTGCTAATCCTAGGGACAGGGGGCAGATCGGGGAGCTGTTTTTT. It is translated as CSANPRDRGQIGELFF.

The chain is built from TRBV29-1 and TRBJ2-1; D gene uncertain. Trimming removed 4 bases from V and 0 bases from J, with 10 bases in between. CDR3 length: 14 residues. Germline CDR1 and CDR2: SQVTM and ANQGSEA. CDR3 in DNA: TGCAGCGTTGTGAAGGTGGACTCCTACAATGAGCAGTTCTTC. Protein sequence: CSVVKVDSYNEQFF.

The genes are TRBV28 and TRBJ1-2; D is unresolved. V was shortened by 8 bases and J by 10 bases, with 11 bases between the two germline ends. This CDR3 comprises 10 residues. CDR1 MDHEN and CDR2 SYDVKM come from the germline V gene. As DNA, the CDR3 is TGTGCCAGCGGGTATGGGGACTACACCTTC. Translated: CASGYGDYTF.